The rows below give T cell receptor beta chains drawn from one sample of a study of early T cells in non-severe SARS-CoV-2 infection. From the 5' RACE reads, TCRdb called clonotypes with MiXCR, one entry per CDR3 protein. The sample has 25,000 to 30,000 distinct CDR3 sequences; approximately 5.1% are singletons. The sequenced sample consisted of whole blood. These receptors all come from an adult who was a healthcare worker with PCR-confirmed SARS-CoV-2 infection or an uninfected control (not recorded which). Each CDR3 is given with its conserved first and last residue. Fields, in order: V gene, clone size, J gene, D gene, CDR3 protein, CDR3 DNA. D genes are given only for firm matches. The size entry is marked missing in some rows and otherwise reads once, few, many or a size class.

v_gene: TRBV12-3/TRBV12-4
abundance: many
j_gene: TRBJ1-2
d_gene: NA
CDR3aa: CASSTDSYYGYTF
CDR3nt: TGTGCCAGCAGTACAGACAGTTACTATGGCTACACCTTC

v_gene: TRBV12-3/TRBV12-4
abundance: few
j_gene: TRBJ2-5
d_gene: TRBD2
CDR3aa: CASSLGSGGFQETQYF
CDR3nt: TGTGCCAGCAGTTTAGGTAGCGGGGGGTTCCAAGAGACCCAGTACTTC

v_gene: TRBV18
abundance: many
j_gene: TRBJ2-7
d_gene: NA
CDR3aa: CASSPLSPGGARVAEQYF
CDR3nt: TGTGCCAGCTCACCACTCTCTCCCGGAGGGGCCAGAGTTGCCGAGCAGTACTTC

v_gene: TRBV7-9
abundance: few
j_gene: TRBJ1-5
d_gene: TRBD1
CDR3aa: CASSLGTGHYSNQPQHF
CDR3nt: TGTGCCAGCAGCTTAGGGACAGGCCACTATAGCAATCAGCCCCAGCATTTT

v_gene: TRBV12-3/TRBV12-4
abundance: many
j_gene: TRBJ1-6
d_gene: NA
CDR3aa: CASCPSGTGSPLHF
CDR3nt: TGTGCCAGCTGCCCGAGTGGGACGGGATCACCCCTCCACTTT

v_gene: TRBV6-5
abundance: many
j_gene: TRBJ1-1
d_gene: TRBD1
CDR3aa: CASTVDRNMNTEAFF
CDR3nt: TGTGCCAGCACCGTGGACAGGAACATGAACACTGAAGCTTTCTTT

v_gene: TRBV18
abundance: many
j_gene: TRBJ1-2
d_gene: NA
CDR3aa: CASSPGVAGYGYTF
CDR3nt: TGTGCCAGCTCCCCTGGTGTAGCCGGCTATGGCTACACCTTC

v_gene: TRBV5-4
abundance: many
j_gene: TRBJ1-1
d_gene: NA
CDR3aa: CASSLGREAFF
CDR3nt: TGTGCCAGCAGCTTGGGCAGGGAAGCTTTCTTT

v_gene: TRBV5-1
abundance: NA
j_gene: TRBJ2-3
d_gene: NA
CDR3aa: CASSLADSPSTDTQYF
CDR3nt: TGCGCCAGCAGCTTGGCAGACAGCCCTAGCACAGATACGCAGTATTTT

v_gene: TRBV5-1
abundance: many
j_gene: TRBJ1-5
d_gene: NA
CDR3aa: CASSYRQRDDTSNQPQHF
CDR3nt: TGCGCCAGCAGCTACCGACAGAGGGACGACACTAGCAATCAGCCCCAGCATTTT

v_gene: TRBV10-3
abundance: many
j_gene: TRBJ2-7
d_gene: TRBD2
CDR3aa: CAIKREGLYEQYF
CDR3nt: TGTGCCATCAAGCGGGAGGGCCTTTACGAGCAGTACTTC

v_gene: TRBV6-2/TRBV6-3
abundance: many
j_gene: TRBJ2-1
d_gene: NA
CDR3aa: CASSYAGAWGNEQFF
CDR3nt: TGTGCCAGCAGCTACGCGGGGGCCTGGGGGAATGAGCAGTTCTTC

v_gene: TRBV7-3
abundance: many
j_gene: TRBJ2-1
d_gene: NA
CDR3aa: CASSPNYRSINNEQFF
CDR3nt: TGTGCCAGCAGTCCCAATTATCGGAGCATCAACAATGAGCAGTTCTTC

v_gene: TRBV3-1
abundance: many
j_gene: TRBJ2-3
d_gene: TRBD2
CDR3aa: CASTPYGGAPSTDTQYF
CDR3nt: TGTGCCAGCACCCCATACGGGGGGGCACCTAGCACAGATACGCAGTATTTT

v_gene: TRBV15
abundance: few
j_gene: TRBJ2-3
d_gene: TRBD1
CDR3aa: CATSRARGQGADTQYF
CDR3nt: TGTGCCACCAGCAGGGCCCGAGGACAGGGGGCAGATACGCAGTATTTT

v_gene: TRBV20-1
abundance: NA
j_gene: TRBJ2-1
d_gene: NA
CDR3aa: CSARIPNSYNEQFF
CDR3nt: TGCAGTGCTAGGATACCCAACTCCTACAATGAGCAGTTCTTC

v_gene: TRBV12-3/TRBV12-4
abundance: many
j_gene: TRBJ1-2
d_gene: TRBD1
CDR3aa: CASSEGQPGYYGYTF
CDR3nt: TGTGCCAGCAGCGAGGGACAGCCTGGGTACTATGGCTACACCTTC

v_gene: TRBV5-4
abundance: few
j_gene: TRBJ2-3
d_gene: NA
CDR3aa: CASSPPAADTQYF
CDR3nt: TGTGCCAGCAGCCCCCCGGCGGCAGATACGCAGTATTTT

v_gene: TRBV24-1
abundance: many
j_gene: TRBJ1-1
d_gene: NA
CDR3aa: CATSDFSQAEAFF
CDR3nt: TGTGCCACCAGTGATTTTAGTCAAGCTGAAGCTTTCTTT

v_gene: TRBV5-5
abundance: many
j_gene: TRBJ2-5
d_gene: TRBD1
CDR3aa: CASSRDRVQTQYF
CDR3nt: TGTGCCAGCAGCCGGGACAGGGTACAGACCCAGTACTTC

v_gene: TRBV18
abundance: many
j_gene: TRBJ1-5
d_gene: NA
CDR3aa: CASSPGTRDQPQHF
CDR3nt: TGTGCCAGCTCACCGGGGACTAGGGATCAGCCCCAGCATTTT

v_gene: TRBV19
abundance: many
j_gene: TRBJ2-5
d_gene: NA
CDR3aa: CASSVGTGGGETQYF
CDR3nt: TGTGCCAGTAGTGTGGGGACCGGAGGCGGGGAGACCCAGTACTTC